Each of the 9 T cell receptor beta chains below was sequenced from the same sample in a study of blood T cell repertoires in COVID-19. The repertoire was sequenced with immunoSEQ multiplex PCR; TCRdb's copy has only in-frame clones and lacks some. The data show 120,000 or so clones, 85% seen once. Sequences were obtained from peripheral blood. These receptors were obtained from an elderly man with active or convalescent COVID-19.

CDR3 sequence reads: CASSPFRSEETQYF. The CDR3 nucleotides are TGTGCCAGCAGCCCCTTCCGGAGTGAGGAGACCCAGTACTTC. The chain couples TRBV6-2 or TRBV6-3 to TRBJ2-5, with unresolved D. In germline, CDR1 is MNHEY, CDR2 SVGEGT. The CDR3 consists of 14 residues. The V gene lost 6 bases and the J gene lost 5 bases, with 16 bases spanning the gap.

The chain carries TRBV19 and TRBJ2-5, with 8 bases lining up with TRBD1. The CDR3 is 16 amino acids. Unmatched junction bases numbered 11, after V lost 3 bases and J lost 5 bases. Germline V gene lookup returns CDR1 LNHDA and CDR2 SQIVND (reference sequence). The CDR3: CASSILYRGERETQYF. The CDR3 nucleotides read TGTGCCAGTAGTATCCTATACAGGGGGGAACGTGAGACCCAGTACTTC.

This chain uses TRBV20-1 with TRBJ1-5; TRBD1 agrees at 9 bases. This CDR3 region has 13 residues. Trimming cost V 5 bases and J 6 bases; bases outside gene matches: 5. Germline assignment: CDR1 DFQATT and CDR2 SNEGSKA (reference sequence). CDR3 loop: CSAGGTGTQPQHF. The CDR3 region has the DNA TGCAGTGCTGGTGGGACAGGGACTCAGCCCCAGCATTTT.

The rearrangement joins TRBV5-5 to TRBJ2-2; 12 bases line up with TRBD2. The V gene's germline CDR1 is SGHKS and CDR2 YYEKEE (reference sequence). The CDR3 runs 16 residues. V shed 4 bases, J shed 2 bases, and the junction held 3 bases outside the gene matches. CDR3 sequence: CASSPLAGGNTGELFF. The CDR3 region has the DNA TGTGCCAGCAGCCCACTAGCGGGGGGAAACACCGGGGAGCTGTTTTTT.

The rearrangement links TRBV7-2 to TRBJ1-2; 7 bases fit TRBD1. This CDR3 spans 16 amino acids. V dropped 1 base and J dropped 4; count of bases not matched to a gene: 9. Germline V lookup: CDR1 SGHTA, CDR2 FQGNSA. CDR3 nucleotides: TGTGCCAGCAGCTTAGTATCGACAGGGCTGGTCTATGGCTACACCTTC. It is translated as CASSLVSTGLVYGYTF.

This sequence joins TRBV28 and TRBJ2-5; 7 nucleotides agree with TRBD2. CDR3 size: 15 residues. The germline V gene has CDR1 MDHEN and CDR2 SYDVKM. The ends lost 2 bases at V and 3 bases at J; junction bases unmatched: 6. CDR3 nucleotides: TGTGCCAGCAGTTTAAACGCGGGGGTAAAAGAGACCCAGTACTTC. It codes for CASSLNAGVKETQYF.

This chain joins TRBV19 and TRBJ2-1; TRBD2 matches 8 bases. Losses at the gene ends were 3 bases for V and 6 bases for J; bases not matched to a gene: 1. This CDR3 spans 13 amino acids. Germline V gene lookup returns CDR1 LNHDA and CDR2 SQIVND (reference sequence). The CDR3 reads CASSMGLGNEQFF. The CDR3, as DNA: TGTGCCAGTAGTATGGGACTAGGCAATGAGCAGTTCTTC.

V usage is TRBV19 and J usage is TRBJ2-5; D might be TRBD1 (6 bases). The germline V gene has CDR1 LNHDA and CDR2 SQIVND (reference sequence). CDR3 length equals 14 residues. Trimming removed 6 bases at V and 0 bases at J, with 11 bases between. CDR3 sequence (DNA): TGTGCCAGTAGACTCAGGGGACACCAAGAGACCCAGTACTTC. Its translation: CASRLRGHQETQYF. The full variable domain, in which reference TRBV19 and TRBJ2-5 provide the parts outside the CDR3, is DGGITQSPKYLFRKEGQNVTLSCEQNLNHDAMYWYRQDPGQGLRLIYYSQIVNDFQKGDIAEGYSVSREKKESFPLTVTSAQKNPTAFYLCASRLRGHQETQYFGPGTRLLVL.

The V and J genes are TRBV19 and TRBJ1-4, with TRBD1 matching 8 bases. This CDR3 contains 15 residues. V gave up 5 bases and J gave up 7 bases; unmatched junction bases: 9. The germline CDR1 and CDR2 sequences are LNHDA and SQIVND (reference sequence). CDR3: CASSHSSGTGEKLFF. CDR3 in DNA: TGTGCCAGTAGTCATTCCAGCGGGACAGGTGAAAAACTGTTTTTT.